This T cell receptor (beta chain) was retrieved from a study of T-cell reconstitution after alpha-beta-depleted transplantation in children. The CDR3 extends over 13 amino acids. Germline V gene sequence: CDR1 SGHRS, CDR2 YFSETQ. V dropped 0 bases and J dropped 7 bases, with 10 bases sitting between them. Unique molecular identifiers were used in preparing the TCRbeta library. In TCRdb, the PCR reads were re-called with MiXCR into one record per CDR3 protein. The repertoire holds about 540,000 distinct CDR3 sequences, around 18% seen once, with about 3.1% in the top ten. This clonotype originated in a human donor who donated a stem cell graft to a child with acute lymphoblastic leukemia. Sequencing was performed on PBMCs from the stem cell graft donor, taken from the stem cell graft. J is TRBJ1-2 and V is TRBV5-1; perhaps TRBD1 as D (5 bases). CDR3 sequence: CASSLVRGAGYTF. CDR3 DNA: TGCGCCAGCAGCTTGGTGAGGGGAGCTGGCTACACCTTC.